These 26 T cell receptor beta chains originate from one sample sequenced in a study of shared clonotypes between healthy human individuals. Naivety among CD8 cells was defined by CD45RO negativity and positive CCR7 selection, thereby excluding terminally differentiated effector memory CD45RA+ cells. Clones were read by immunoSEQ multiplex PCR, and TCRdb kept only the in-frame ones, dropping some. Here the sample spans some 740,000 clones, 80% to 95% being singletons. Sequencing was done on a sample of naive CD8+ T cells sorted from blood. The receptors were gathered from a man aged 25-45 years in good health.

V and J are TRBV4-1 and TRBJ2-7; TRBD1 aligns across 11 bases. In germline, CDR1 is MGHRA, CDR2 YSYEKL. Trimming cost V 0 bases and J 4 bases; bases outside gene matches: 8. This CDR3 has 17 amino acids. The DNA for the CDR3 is TGCGCCAGCAGCCAAGATGATTTCGGGGACAGGGGGTACGAGCAGTACTTC. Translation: CASSQDDFGDRGYEQYF.

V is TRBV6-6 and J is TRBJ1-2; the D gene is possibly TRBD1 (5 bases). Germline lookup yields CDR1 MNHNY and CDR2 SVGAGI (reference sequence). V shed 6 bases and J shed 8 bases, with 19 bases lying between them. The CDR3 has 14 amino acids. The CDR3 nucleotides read TGTGCCAGCAGGTCGCAGGGTCCTTTTGACGGCTACACCTTC. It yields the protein CASRSQGPFDGYTF.

The CDR3 here is CASSLSPGAQHSEQFF. The CDR3 DNA follows: TGTGCCAGCAGTTTATCGCCGGGGGCCCAACACAGTGAGCAGTTCTTC. The genes are TRBV28 and TRBJ2-1, with D perhaps matching TRBD1 or TRBD2 (6 bases each). The V end lost 1 base, the J end lost 9 bases, and 19 bases lay between the germline ends. The CDR3 sequence is 16 residues long. Germline CDR1 is MDHEN and CDR2 is SYDVKM.

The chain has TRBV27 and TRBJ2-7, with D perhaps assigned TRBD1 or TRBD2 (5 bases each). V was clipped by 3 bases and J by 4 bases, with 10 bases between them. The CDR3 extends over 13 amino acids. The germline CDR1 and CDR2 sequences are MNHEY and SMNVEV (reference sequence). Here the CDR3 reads CASSLVGPYEQYF. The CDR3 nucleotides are TGTGCCAGCAGTTTGGTGGGACCGTACGAGCAGTACTTC.

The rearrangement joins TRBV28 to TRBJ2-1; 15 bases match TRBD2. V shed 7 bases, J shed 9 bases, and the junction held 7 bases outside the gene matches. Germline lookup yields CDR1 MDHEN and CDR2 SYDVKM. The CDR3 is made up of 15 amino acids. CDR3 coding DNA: TGTGCCAGCACCAACCCGGGACTAGCGGGAGGTGAGCAGTTCTTC. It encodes CASTNPGLAGGEQFF.

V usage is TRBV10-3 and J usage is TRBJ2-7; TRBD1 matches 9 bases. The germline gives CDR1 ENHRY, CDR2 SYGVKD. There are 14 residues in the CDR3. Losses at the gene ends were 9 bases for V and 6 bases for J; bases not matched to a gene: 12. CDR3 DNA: TGTGCCATAGCTACCGGGACAGGGCCACGCGAGCAGTACTTC. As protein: CAIATGTGPREQYF.

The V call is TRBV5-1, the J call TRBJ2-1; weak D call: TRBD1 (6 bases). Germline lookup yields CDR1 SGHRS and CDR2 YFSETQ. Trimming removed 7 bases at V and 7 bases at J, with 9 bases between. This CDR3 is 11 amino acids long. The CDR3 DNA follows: TGCGCCAGCCGGGACACTAATGAGCAGTTCTTC. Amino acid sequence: CASRDTNEQFF.

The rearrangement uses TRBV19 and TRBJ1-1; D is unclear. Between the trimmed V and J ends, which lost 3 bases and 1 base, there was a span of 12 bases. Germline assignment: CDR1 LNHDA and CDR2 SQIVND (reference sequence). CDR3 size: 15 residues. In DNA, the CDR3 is TGTGCCAGTAGTATTTCATCAGCCCCGAACACTGAAGCTTTCTTT. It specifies CASSISSAPNTEAFF. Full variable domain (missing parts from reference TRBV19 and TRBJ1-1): DGGITQSPKYLFRKEGQNVTLSCEQNLNHDAMYWYRQDPGQGLRLIYYSQIVNDFQKGDIAEGYSVSREKKESFPLTVTSAQKNPTAFYLCASSISSAPNTEAFFGQGTRLTVV.

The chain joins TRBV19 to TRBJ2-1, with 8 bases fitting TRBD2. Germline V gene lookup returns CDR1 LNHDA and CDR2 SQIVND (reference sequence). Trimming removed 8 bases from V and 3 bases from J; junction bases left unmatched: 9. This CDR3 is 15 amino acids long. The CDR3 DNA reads TGTGCCAGTTCCGGAATAACTAGCGGCTACAATGAGCAGTTCTTC. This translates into CASSGITSGYNEQFF.

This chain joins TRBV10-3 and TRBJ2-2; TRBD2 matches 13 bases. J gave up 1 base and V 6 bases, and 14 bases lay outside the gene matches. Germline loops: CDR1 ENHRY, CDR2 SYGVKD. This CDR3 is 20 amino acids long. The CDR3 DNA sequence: TGTGCCATCAGCCCGCTTCCGGGACTAGCGGGAACGGAGAACACCGGGGAGCTGTTTTTT. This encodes CAISPLPGLAGTENTGELFF.

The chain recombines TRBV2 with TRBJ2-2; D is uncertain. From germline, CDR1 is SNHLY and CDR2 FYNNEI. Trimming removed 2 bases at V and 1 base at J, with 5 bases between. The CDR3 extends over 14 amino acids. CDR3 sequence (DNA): TGTGCCAGCAGTGAACCGGGGAACACCGGGGAGCTGTTTTTT. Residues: CASSEPGNTGELFF.

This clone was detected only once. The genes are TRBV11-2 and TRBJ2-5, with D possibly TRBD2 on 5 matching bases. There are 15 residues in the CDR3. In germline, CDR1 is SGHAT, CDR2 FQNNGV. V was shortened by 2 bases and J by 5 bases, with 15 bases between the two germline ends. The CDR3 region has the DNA TGTGCCAGCAGCTTATCCTTCGAGGGTTTGGAGACCCAGTACTTC. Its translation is CASSLSFEGLETQYF. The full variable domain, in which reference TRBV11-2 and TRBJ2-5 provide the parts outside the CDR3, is EAGVAQSPRYKIIEKRQSVAFWCNPISGHATLYWYQQILGQGPKLLIQFQNNGVVDDSQLPKDRFSAERLKGVDSTLKIQPAKLEDSAVYLCASSLSFEGLETQYFGPGTRLLVL.

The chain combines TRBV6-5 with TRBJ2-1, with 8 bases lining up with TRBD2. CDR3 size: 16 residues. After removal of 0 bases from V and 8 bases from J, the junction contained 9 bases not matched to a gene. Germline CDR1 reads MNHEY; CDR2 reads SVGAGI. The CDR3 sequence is CASSYSLGTSLDEQFF. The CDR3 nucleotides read TGTGCCAGCAGTTACTCTCTAGGGACTAGTCTCGATGAGCAGTTCTTC.

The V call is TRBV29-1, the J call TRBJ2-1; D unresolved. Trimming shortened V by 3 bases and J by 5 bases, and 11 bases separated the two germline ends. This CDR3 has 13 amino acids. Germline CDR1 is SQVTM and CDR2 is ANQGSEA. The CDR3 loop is CSVDVRANNEQFF. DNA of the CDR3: TGCAGCGTTGATGTACGGGCTAACAATGAGCAGTTCTTC.

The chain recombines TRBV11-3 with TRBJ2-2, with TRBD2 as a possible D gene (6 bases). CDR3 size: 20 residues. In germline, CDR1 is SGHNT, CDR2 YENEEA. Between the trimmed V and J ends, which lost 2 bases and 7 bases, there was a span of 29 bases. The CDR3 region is CASSLPRRGWAGSPGGELFF. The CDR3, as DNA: TGTGCCAGCAGCTTACCCCGGCGGGGATGGGCGGGATCGCCGGGCGGGGAGCTGTTTTTT.

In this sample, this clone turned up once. The CDR3 loop reads CSVVDRRIEETQYF. The CDR3 nucleotides read TGCAGCGTTGTTGACAGAAGGATAGAAGAGACCCAGTACTTC. V gene TRBV29-1 combines with J gene TRBJ2-5; D may be TRBD1 (5 bases). The CDR3 is made up of 14 amino acids. V was pared by 4 bases and J by 3 bases, with 15 bases between. From germline, CDR1 is SQVTM and CDR2 ANQGSEA.

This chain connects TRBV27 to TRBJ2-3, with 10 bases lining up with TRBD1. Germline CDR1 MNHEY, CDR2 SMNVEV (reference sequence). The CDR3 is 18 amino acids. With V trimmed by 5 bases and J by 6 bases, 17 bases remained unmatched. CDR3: CASSGGQGLTGDVDTQYF. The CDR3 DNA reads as TGTGCCAGCAGTGGGGGACAGGGGCTTACGGGAGATGTTGATACGCAGTATTTT.

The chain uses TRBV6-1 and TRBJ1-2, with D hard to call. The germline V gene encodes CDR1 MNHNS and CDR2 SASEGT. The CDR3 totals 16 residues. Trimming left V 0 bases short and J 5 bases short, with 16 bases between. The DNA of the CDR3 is TGTGCCAGCAGTGAAGCCCCTATGTGGAGGAGTTATGGCTACACCTTC. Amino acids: CASSEAPMWRSYGYTF.

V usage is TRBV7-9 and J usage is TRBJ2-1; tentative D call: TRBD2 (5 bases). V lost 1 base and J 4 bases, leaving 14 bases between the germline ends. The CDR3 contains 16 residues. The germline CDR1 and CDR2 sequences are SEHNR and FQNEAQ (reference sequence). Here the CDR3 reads CASSLVGVELYNEQFF. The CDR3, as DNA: TGTGCCAGCAGCTTAGTCGGGGTAGAGCTGTACAATGAGCAGTTCTTC.

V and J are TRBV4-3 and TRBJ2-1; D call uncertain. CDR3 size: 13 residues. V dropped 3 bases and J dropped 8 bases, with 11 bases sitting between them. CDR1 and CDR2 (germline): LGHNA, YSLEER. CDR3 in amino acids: CASSQGHLDEQFF. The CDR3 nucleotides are TGCGCCAGCAGCCAGGGTCATCTCGATGAGCAGTTCTTC.

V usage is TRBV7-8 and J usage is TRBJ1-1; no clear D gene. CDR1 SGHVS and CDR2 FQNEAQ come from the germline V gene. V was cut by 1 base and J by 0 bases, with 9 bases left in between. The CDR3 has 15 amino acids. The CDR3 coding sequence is TGTGCCAGCAGCTTAGTTTGGCAGCTGAACACTGAAGCTTTCTTT. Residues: CASSLVWQLNTEAFF.

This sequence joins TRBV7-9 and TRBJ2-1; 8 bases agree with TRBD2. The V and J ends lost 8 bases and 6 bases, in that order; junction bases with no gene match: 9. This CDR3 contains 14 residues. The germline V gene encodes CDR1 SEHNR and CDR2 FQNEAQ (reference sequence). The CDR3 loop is CASRGLAGINEQFF. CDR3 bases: TGTGCCAGCCGGGGGCTAGCGGGTATCAATGAGCAGTTCTTC.

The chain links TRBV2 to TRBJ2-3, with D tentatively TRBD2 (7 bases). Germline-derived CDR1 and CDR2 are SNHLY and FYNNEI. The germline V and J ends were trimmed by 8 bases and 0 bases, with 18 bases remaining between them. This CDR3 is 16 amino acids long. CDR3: CASPGGGAVSTDTQYF. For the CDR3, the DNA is TGTGCCAGCCCTGGAGGGGGGGCCGTAAGCACAGATACGCAGTATTTT.

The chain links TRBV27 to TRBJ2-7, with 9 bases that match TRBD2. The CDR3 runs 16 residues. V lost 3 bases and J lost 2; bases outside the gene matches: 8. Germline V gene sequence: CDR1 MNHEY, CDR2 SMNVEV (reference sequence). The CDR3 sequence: CASSFIGGRATYEQYF. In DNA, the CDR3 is TGTGCCAGCAGTTTCATAGGCGGGAGGGCTACCTACGAGCAGTACTTC.

CDR3 sequence: CSVRSTEYTEAFF. The DNA for the CDR3 is TGCAGCGTTCGCTCGACCGAATACACTGAAGCTTTCTTT. This sequence joins TRBV29-1 and TRBJ1-1; no firm D call. The ends were cut back, 5 bases at V and 3 bases at J, with 13 bases in the middle. CDR1 is SQVTM, CDR2 ANQGSEA, per germline. The CDR3 spans 13 residues.

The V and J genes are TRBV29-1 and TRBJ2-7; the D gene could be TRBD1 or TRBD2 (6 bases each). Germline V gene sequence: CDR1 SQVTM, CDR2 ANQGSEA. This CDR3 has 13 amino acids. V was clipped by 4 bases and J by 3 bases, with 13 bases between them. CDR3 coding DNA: TGCAGCGTTGGGGGGGCCGCCAACTACGAGCAGTACTTC. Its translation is CSVGGAANYEQYF.